The clone carrying this T cell receptor beta chain has more than one count but fewer than ten. Its antigen is as yet unknown. The junction had 11 bases not matched to a gene; V was cut back by 10 bases and J by 1 base. The CDR3 contains 15 residues. Germline V gene lookup returns CDR1 MNHEY and CDR2 SMNVEV (reference sequence). Expressed TCRB transcripts were sequenced, since all the RNA that had been isolated was reverse transcribed. The assay was immunoSEQ multiplex PCR, and TCRdb's table has in-frame clones only and misses some. Here the sample spans about 140,000 clones, 9.7% being singletons. The data were taken from a study of beta chain features in type 1 diabetes. At the level of the study: All of the samples together had approximately 99 million sorted cells examined.

Study-wide results and limits: Shorter TCRB CDR3s, moderately but significantly so, marked every one of the four CD4+ subsets in Type 1 diabetes patients. The study found fewer insertions and more deletions at VDJ junctions in type 1 diabetes patients. For TCRB rearrangement, an influence of HLA type remained unresolved here.

This TCR was sampled from a middle-aged woman in good health. Sequencing was done on a sample of central memory CD4+ T cells from blood. The J gene is TRBJ1-1, the V gene TRBV27, with 8 bases aligning to TRBD1. CDR3 DNA: TGTGCCAAACGAACCAAAACAGGGGGGAACACTGAAGCTTTCTTT. This gives the protein CAKRTKTGGNTEAFF.